This is a list of T cell receptor beta chains from one sample in a study of spatial heterogeneity in lung cancer. Via MiXCR, TCRdb re-called the 5' RACE reads, giving one row per CDR3 protein. This sample carries 35,000 to 45,000 distinct CDR3 sequences, roughly 5.4% of them seen once, and the ten largest clones take just over 25%. Sample: PBMCs, taken at surgery. Receptors were obtained from a female donor with early-stage non-small cell lung cancer. The CDR3 runs from the conserved cysteine through the conserved F or W. D genes are given only for firm matches. Clone size is given for some rows only: seen once, a few or many times, or a class if the clone is expanded.

J gene	clone size	D gene	V gene	CDR3 protein	CDR3 DNA
TRBJ2-3	many	.	TRBV6-2/TRBV6-3	CASSPQRTDTQYF	TGTGCCAGCAGCCCACAGCGGACAGATACGCAGTATTTT
TRBJ1-6	many	.	TRBV20-1	CSARDRKSSYNSPLHF	TGCAGTGCTAGAGACCGTAAGAGCTCCTATAATTCACCCCTCCACTTT
TRBJ2-5	many	TRBD2	TRBV12-3/TRBV12-4	CASRPGLAIDQETQYF	TGTGCCAGCAGGCCGGGACTAGCAATCGACCAAGAGACCCAGTACTTC
TRBJ1-5	.	TRBD1	TRBV7-3	CASSLQGGGGQPQHF	TGTGCCAGCAGCTTACAAGGAGGGGGCGGACAGCCCCAGCATTTT
TRBJ2-1	medium-sized	.	TRBV7-6	CASSLWGGNNEQFF	TGTGCCAGCAGCTTATGGGGTGGGAACAATGAGCAGTTCTTC
TRBJ2-2	few	.	TRBV12-3/TRBV12-4	CASSLIRGELFF	TGTGCCAGCAGTTTAATACGCGGGGAGCTGTTTTTT
TRBJ2-3	.	TRBD2	TRBV18	CASSLTSGASTDTQYF	TGTGCCAGCTCACTTACTAGCGGGGCTAGCACAGATACGCAGTATTTT
TRBJ2-7	.	.	TRBV19	CASGGTREGEQYF	TGTGCCAGTGGGGGGACAAGGGAAGGCGAGCAGTACTTC
TRBJ1-2	many	.	TRBV4-1	CASSQVVIGYGYTF	TGCGCCAGCAGCCAAGTGGTAATAGGCTATGGCTACACCTTC
TRBJ2-7	many	.	TRBV20-1	CSAREVGYEQYF	TGCAGTGCTAGAGAGGTGGGCTACGAGCAGTACTTC
TRBJ2-7	many	.	TRBV6-2/TRBV6-3	CASSRLFPTYEQYF	TGTGCCAGCAGTCGACTTTTCCCGACCTACGAGCAGTACTTC
TRBJ2-3	many	.	TRBV29-1	CSVTGDLTDTQYF	TGCAGCGTCACCGGTGACCTCACAGATACGCAGTATTTT
TRBJ2-5	many	.	TRBV7-2	CASSYQVGQETQYF	TGTGCCAGCAGCTACCAAGTGGGCCAAGAGACCCAGTACTTC
TRBJ1-1	many	.	TRBV12-3/TRBV12-4	CASSLRVLLQGTEAFF	TGTGCCAGCAGCCTCCGGGTCCTCTTACAGGGCACTGAAGCTTTCTTT
TRBJ1-5	many	.	TRBV2	CASSEGGDVWSSNQPQHF	TGTGCCAGCAGTGAAGGAGGGGACGTATGGAGTAGCAATCAGCCCCAGCATTTT
TRBJ2-2	few	.	TRBV14	CASSQRSGTLNTGELFF	TGTGCCAGCAGCCAACGATCCGGGACATTGAACACCGGGGAGCTGTTTTTT
TRBJ2-7	few	TRBD1	TRBV30	CAWSKGQGDSYEQYF	TGTGCCTGGAGTAAGGGACAGGGGGACTCCTACGAGCAGTACTTC
TRBJ2-3	many	TRBD2	TRBV9	CASSTRASGGRRTDTQYF	TGTGCCAGCAGCACCCGGGCTAGCGGGGGGCGACGGACAGATACGCAGTATTTT
TRBJ2-7	many	TRBD2	TRBV7-2	CASSLTSGGNSYEQYF	TGTGCCAGCAGCTTAACTAGCGGGGGGAACTCCTACGAGCAGTACTTC
TRBJ2-1	many	.	TRBV12-3/TRBV12-4	CASTGGSYNEQFF	TGTGCCAGCACTGGGGGCTCCTACAATGAGCAGTTCTTC
TRBJ2-1	many	TRBD2	TRBV2	CASSERGAEYNEQFF	TGTGCCAGCAGTGAGCGGGGGGCGGAATACAATGAGCAGTTCTTC
TRBJ2-5	many	TRBD2	TRBV2	CASSTGLAGGETQYF	TGTGCCAGCAGCACCGGACTAGCGGGGGGAGAGACCCAGTACTTC
TRBJ1-6	many	.	TRBV9	CASSLWDGGLNSPLHF	TGTGCCAGCAGCCTATGGGACGGAGGGCTTAATTCACCCCTCCACTTT
TRBJ2-2	few	.	TRBV12-3/TRBV12-4	CASTPRVAGELFF	TGTGCCAGCACCCCGCGGGTGGCCGGGGAGCTGTTTTTT
TRBJ1-5	many	.	TRBV6-6	CASSLPQSQPQHF	TGTGCCAGCAGCCTCCCACAGTCACAGCCCCAGCATTTT
TRBJ1-6	few	.	TRBV12-3/TRBV12-4	CASKVTFSNSPLHF	TGTGCCAGCAAAGTGACATTTTCGAATTCACCCCTCCACTTT
TRBJ1-1	many	.	TRBV20-1	CSARGPNTEAFF	TGCAGTGCTAGGGGGCCAAACACTGAAGCTTTCTTT
TRBJ1-3	many	.	TRBV7-2	CASSLEGPLSGNTIYF	TGTGCCAGCAGCTTAGAAGGGCCCCTCTCTGGAAACACCATATATTTT
TRBJ2-1	many	.	TRBV5-1	CASSLDQATNEQFF	TGCGCCAGCAGCTTAGATCAGGCTACCAATGAGCAGTTCTTC
TRBJ2-1	many	.	TRBV28	CASSFSRGRNEQFF	TGTGCCAGCAGTTTTTCCCGGGGACGCAATGAGCAGTTCTTC
TRBJ2-5	many	TRBD1	TRBV10-3	CATGTGTETQYF	TGTGCCACCGGGACAGGGACGGAGACCCAGTACTTC
TRBJ2-1	many	.	TRBV9	CASSNSGVRNEQFF	TGTGCCAGCAGCAATTCAGGGGTCAGAAATGAGCAGTTCTTC
TRBJ2-1	.	TRBD1	TRBV12-3/TRBV12-4	CASRGTGAYNEQFF	TGTGCCAGCAGAGGGACAGGGGCCTACAATGAGCAGTTCTTC
TRBJ2-7	medium-sized	.	TRBV28	CASSLMVFGDQSEQYF	TGTGCCAGCAGTTTAATGGTGTTCGGGGACCAAAGCGAGCAGTACTTC
TRBJ2-7	many	.	TRBV7-9	CASSFRDLSYEQYF	TGTGCCAGCAGCTTCCGGGACCTCTCCTACGAGCAGTACTTC
TRBJ2-3	few	.	TRBV10-3	CAIGAGSRAPDTQYF	TGTGCCATCGGTGCGGGCTCCCGGGCCCCAGATACGCAGTATTTT
TRBJ2-7	many	TRBD2	TRBV3-1	CASSQELAGGREQYF	TGTGCCAGCAGCCAAGAATTGGCGGGGGGGCGTGAGCAGTACTTC
TRBJ1-4	many	.	TRBV29-1	CHRATTNEKLFF	TGCCACCGGGCCACAACTAATGAAAAACTGTTTTTT
TRBJ2-1	many	.	TRBV24-1	CATSDPSPGESREQFF	TGTGCCACCAGTGACCCATCTCCAGGGGAATCGCGGGAGCAGTTCTTC
TRBJ1-1	many	TRBD1	TRBV12-3/TRBV12-4	CASSPRTGGYTEAFF	TGTGCCAGCAGTCCTCGGACAGGAGGCTACACTGAAGCTTTCTTT
TRBJ1-5	many	.	TRBV20-1	CSARIPAGSSNQPQHF	TGCAGTGCTAGAATCCCGGCTGGGAGCAGCAATCAGCCCCAGCATTTT
TRBJ2-5	few	TRBD2	TRBV3-1	CASSQEGLALETQYF	TGTGCCAGCAGCCAAGAAGGACTAGCCCTAGAGACCCAGTACTTC
TRBJ2-5	many	.	TRBV29-1	CSVGARGPQETQYF	TGCAGCGTTGGGGCCAGGGGCCCTCAAGAGACCCAGTACTTC
TRBJ2-3	few	TRBD2	TRBV29-1	CSVGNSGGAADTQYF	TGCAGCGTGGGGAATAGCGGGGGGGCCGCAGATACGCAGTATTTT
TRBJ1-2	few	.	TRBV20-1	CSASQTDYGYTF	TGCAGTGCTTCGCAGACGGATTATGGCTACACCTTC
TRBJ1-2	.	TRBD1	TRBV5-6	CASSLDRGNYGYTF	TGTGCCAGCAGCTTGGACAGGGGTAACTATGGCTACACCTTC
TRBJ1-1	.	.	TRBV3-1	CASSQSGQGRTEAFF	TGTGCCAGCAGCCAAAGCGGGCAGGGGAGGACTGAAGCTTTCTTT
TRBJ2-6	once	TRBD1	TRBV5-8	CASSLTRTGGAGTNVLTF	TGTGCCAGCAGCCTTACTCGGACAGGGGGCGCTGGGACCAACGTCCTGACTTTC
TRBJ2-7	few	.	TRBV28	CASTYRATSYEQYF	TGTGCCAGCACCTATCGGGCCACTTCCTACGAGCAGTACTTC
TRBJ2-7	many	TRBD1	TRBV28	CASTSGQSYEQYF	TGTGCCAGCACCTCGGGACAGTCCTACGAGCAGTACTTC
TRBJ2-5	many	.	TRBV2	CASRTTETQYF	TGTGCCAGCAGAACTACAGAGACCCAGTACTTC
TRBJ1-5	.	TRBD1	TRBV12-3/TRBV12-4	CASSRTGGAGNQPQHF	TGTGCCAGCAGTCGGACAGGGGGCGCAGGCAATCAGCCCCAGCATTTT
TRBJ2-7	few	.	TRBV6-6	CASSRGQGEQYF	TGTGCCAGCAGCAGAGGGCAGGGCGAGCAGTACTTC
TRBJ2-7	few	TRBD1	TRBV15	CATSRAGQGQYEQYF	TGTGCCACCAGCAGGGCTGGACAGGGGCAATACGAGCAGTACTTC
TRBJ2-5	many	.	TRBV28	CASSLNLQETQYF	TGTGCCAGCAGTTTAAACCTTCAAGAGACCCAGTACTTC